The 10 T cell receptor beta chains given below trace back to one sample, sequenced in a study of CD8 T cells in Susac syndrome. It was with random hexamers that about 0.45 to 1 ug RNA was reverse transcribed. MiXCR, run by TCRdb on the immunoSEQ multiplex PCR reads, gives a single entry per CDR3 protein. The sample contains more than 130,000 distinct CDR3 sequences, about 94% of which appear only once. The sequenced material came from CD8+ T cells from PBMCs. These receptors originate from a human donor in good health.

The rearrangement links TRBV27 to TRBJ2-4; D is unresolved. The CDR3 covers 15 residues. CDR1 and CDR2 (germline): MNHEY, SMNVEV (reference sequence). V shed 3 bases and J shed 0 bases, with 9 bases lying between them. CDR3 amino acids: CASSLTVLAKNIQYF. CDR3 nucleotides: TGTGCCAGCAGTTTGACCGTCCTAGCCAAAAACATTCAGTACTTC.

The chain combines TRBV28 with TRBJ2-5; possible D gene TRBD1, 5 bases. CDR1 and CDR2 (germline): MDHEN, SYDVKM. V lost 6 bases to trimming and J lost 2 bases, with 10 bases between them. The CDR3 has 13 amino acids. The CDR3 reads CASRPQAQETQYF. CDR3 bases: TGTGCCAGCAGACCACAGGCACAAGAGACCCAGTACTTC. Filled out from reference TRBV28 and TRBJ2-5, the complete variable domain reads DVKVTQSSRYLVKRTGEKVFLECVQDMDHENMFWYRQDPGLGLRLIYFSYDVKMKEKGDIPEGYSVSREKKERFSLILESASTNQTSMYLCASRPQAQETQYFGPGTRLLVL.

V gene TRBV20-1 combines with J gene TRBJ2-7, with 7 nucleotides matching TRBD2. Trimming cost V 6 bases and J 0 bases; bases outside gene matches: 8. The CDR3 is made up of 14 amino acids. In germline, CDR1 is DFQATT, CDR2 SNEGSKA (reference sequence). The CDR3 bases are TGCAGTGCAAGACTAGCCCTTTTCTCCTACGAGCAGTACTTC. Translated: CSARLALFSYEQYF.

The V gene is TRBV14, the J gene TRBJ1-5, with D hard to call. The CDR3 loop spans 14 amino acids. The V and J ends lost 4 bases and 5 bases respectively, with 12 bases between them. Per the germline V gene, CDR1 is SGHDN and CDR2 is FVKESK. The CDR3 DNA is TGTGCCAGCAGCCCCGGTGGCACCTATCAGCCCCAGCATTTT. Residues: CASSPGGTYQPQHF.

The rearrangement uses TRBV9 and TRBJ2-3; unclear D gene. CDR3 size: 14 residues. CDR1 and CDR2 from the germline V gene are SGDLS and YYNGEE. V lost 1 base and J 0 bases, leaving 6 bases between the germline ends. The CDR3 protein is CASSVSASTDTQYF. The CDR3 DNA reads TGTGCCAGCAGCGTAAGTGCTAGCACAGATACGCAGTATTTT.

This chain's CDR3 is CSARDRTRAYNEQFF. Written as DNA, the CDR3 is TGCAGTGCTAGAGATCGTACGAGGGCTTACAATGAGCAGTTCTTC. The chain recombines TRBV20-1 with TRBJ2-1; a possible D gene is TRBD2 (5 bases). This CDR3 is built from 15 residues. V was pared by 0 bases and J by 4 bases, with 13 bases between. Germline V gene sequence: CDR1 DFQATT, CDR2 SNEGSKA (reference sequence).

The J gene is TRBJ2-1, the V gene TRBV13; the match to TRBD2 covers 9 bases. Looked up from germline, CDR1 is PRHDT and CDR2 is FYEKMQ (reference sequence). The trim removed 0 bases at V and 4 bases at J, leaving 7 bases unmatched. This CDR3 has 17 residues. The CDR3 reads CASSLGPASGTYNEQFF. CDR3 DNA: TGTGCCAGCAGCTTAGGCCCCGCTAGCGGGACTTACAATGAGCAGTTCTTC.

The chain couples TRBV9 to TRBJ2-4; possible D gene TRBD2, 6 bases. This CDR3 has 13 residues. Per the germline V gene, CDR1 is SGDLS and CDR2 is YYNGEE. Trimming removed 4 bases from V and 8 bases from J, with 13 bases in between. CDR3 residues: CASSPYGEDIQYF. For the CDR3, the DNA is TGTGCCAGCAGCCCCTACGGGGAGGACATTCAGTACTTC.

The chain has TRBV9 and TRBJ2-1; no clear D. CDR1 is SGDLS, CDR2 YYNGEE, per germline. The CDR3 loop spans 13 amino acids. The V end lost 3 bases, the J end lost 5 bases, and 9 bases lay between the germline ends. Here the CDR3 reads CASSAPEDNEQFF. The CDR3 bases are TGTGCCAGCAGCGCCCCTGAGGACAATGAGCAGTTCTTC.

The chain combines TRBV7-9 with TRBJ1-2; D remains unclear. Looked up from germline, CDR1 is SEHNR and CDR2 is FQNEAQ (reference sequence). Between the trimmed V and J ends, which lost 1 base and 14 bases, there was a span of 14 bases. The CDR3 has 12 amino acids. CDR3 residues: CASSLGPGVETF. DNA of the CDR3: TGTGCCAGCAGCTTAGGCCCGGGAGTTGAAACCTTC.